Below are 9 T cell receptor beta chains sequenced from a single sample in a study of CD8+ T cells in alopecia areata. RNA extraction and reverse transcription yielded cDNA as sequencing template. Method: immunoSEQ multiplex PCR; TCRdb's copy keeps in-frame clones and lacks some. The data hold some 99,000 clones, with approximately 60% observed a single time. Treatment noted: oral pan-JAK inhibitor, 5-10 mg twice daily. The input for sequencing was CD8+ T cells sorted from blood, taken at week 4, from a patient treated with tofacitinib. These TCRs come from a human donor with alopecia areata.

The rearrangement links TRBV4-1 to TRBJ2-3; TRBD2 aligns across 11 bases. This CDR3 contains 15 residues. V shed 4 bases, J shed 4 bases, and the junction held 4 bases outside the gene matches. Germline V lookup: CDR1 MGHRA, CDR2 YSYEKL. CDR3 region: CASSPSGRSADTQYF. CDR3 sequence (DNA): TGCGCCAGCAGCCCTAGCGGGAGGTCGGCAGATACGCAGTATTTT.

J is TRBJ1-4 and V is TRBV7-9; D gene ambiguous. Trimming pared 3 bases from V and 8 bases from J, leaving 16 bases between. The CDR3 totals 15 residues. CDR1 SEHNR and CDR2 FQNEAQ come from the germline V gene (reference sequence). The CDR3 here is CASSFFETEREKLFF. The CDR3 nucleotides read TGTGCCAGCAGCTTCTTTGAGACGGAGAGGGAAAAACTGTTTTTT.

The gene calls are TRBV7-9 and TRBJ1-4; no reliable D call. The length of the CDR3 is 14 residues. CDR1 and CDR2 (germline): SEHNR, FQNEAQ (reference sequence). V shed 3 bases and J shed 6 bases, with 11 bases lying between them. CDR3 loop: CASSLGWLDEKLFF. CDR3 DNA sequence: TGTGCCAGCAGCTTGGGGTGGCTAGATGAAAAACTGTTTTTT.

This clone was observed a few times. This rearrangement joins TRBV27 to TRBJ2-7; no firm D call. V lost 2 bases to trimming and J lost 4 bases, with 15 bases between them. Germline loops: CDR1 MNHEY, CDR2 SMNVEV (reference sequence). The CDR3 length is 15 residues. This CDR3 is CASSLRLQGRYEQYF. Here the CDR3 DNA reads TGTGCCAGCAGTTTACGACTCCAAGGGCGGTACGAGCAGTACTTC.

V gene TRBV14 combines with J gene TRBJ2-7, with D perhaps TRBD2 (5 bases). The CDR3 is made up of 13 amino acids. V was clipped by 6 bases and J by 2 bases, with 11 bases between them. Germline V CDR1 and CDR2: SGHDN, FVKESK. DNA for the CDR3: TGTGCCAGCAGTGAGGGAAGCGCCTACGAGCAGTACTTC. Amino acids: CASSEGSAYEQYF.

This chain uses TRBV29-1 with TRBJ2-7; no reliable D call. The germline V and J ends were trimmed by 4 bases and 6 bases, with 13 bases remaining between them. The CDR3 is 12 residues long. CDR1 and CDR2 from the germline V gene are SQVTM and ANQGSEA. The CDR3 is CSVGEVAPEQYF. The CDR3, as DNA: TGCAGCGTTGGTGAGGTCGCCCCCGAGCAGTACTTC.

This chain links TRBV7-6 with TRBJ2-3; TRBD2 matches at 9 bases. Germline CDR1 is SGHVS and CDR2 is FNYEAQ. With V trimmed by 5 bases and J by 6 bases, 15 bases remained unmatched. The CDR3 spans 17 residues. In DNA form, the CDR3 reads TGTGCCAGCAGCCCTACCACGAATGGCGGGGGGGTTGATACGCAGTATTTT. This sequence encodes CASSPTTNGGGVDTQYF. Complete variable domain (other parts from reference TRBV7-6 and TRBJ2-3): GAGVSQSPRYKVTKRGQDVALRCDPISGHVSLYWYRQALGQGPEFLTYFNYEAQQDKSGLPNDRFSAERPEGSISTLTIQRTEQRDSAMYRCASSPTTNGGGVDTQYFGPGTRLTVL.

This chain connects TRBV2 to TRBJ2-7; 10 bases match TRBD2. This CDR3 has 15 residues. Germline V gives CDR1 SNHLY, CDR2 FYNNEI. Trimming removed 3 bases from V and 3 bases from J; junction bases left unmatched: 5. The CDR3 spells CASSDGLAGDYEQYF. Here the CDR3 DNA reads TGTGCCAGCAGTGATGGTCTAGCGGGAGACTACGAGCAGTACTTC.

This rearrangement joins TRBV2 to TRBJ2-7, with no clear D. The CDR3 consists of 13 residues. Germline V gives CDR1 SNHLY, CDR2 FYNNEI. The ends were cut back, 7 bases at V and 2 bases at J, with 12 bases in the middle. This CDR3 reads CASNPNRAYEQYF. The CDR3 DNA follows: TGTGCCAGCAATCCCAACCGTGCCTACGAGCAGTACTTC.